Shown below are 28 T cell receptor beta chains from a single sample sequenced in a study of cytomegalovirus exposure and HLA in healthy donors. Both 60 Vbeta primers and 13 Jbeta primers went into the PCR. The protocol was immunoSEQ multiplex PCR, while the TCRdb copy is restricted to in-frame clones and leaves out a portion. The repertoire consists of approximately 150,000 clones, with 65% to 90% occurring once and the leading ten covering roughly 2.9%. Source material: PBMCs. The receptor set was obtained from a woman in her twenties or thirties in good health and CMV-seronegative.

The CDR3 coding sequence is TGTGCCAGCAGTGCCACAGGCAATCAGCCCCAGCATTTT. It codes for CASSATGNQPQHF. The chain joins TRBV2 to TRBJ1-5, with unresolved D. V was trimmed by 4 bases and J by 2 bases, leaving 6 bases between them. This CDR3 has 13 amino acids. Germline CDR1 is SNHLY and CDR2 is FYNNEI.

This rearrangement joins TRBV7-6 to TRBJ2-2; no clear D. The CDR3 runs 15 residues. Trimming stripped 6 bases from V and 3 bases from J, with 14 bases between. Germline V lookup: CDR1 SGHVS, CDR2 FNYEAQ. The CDR3 is CASSPLTPDTGELFF. In nucleotides, the CDR3 is TGTGCCAGCAGTCCCTTAACTCCGGACACCGGGGAGCTGTTTTTT.

This chain uses TRBV6-1 with TRBJ2-3; the D gene is possibly TRBD2 (7 bases). Germline CDR1 is MNHNS and CDR2 is SASEGT. Trimming stripped 10 bases from V and 5 bases from J, with 19 bases between. This CDR3 is 14 amino acids long. In nucleotides, the CDR3 is TGTGCCACCTACCGGAGGGGGGGCGAAGATACGCAGTATTTT. Translation: CATYRRGGEDTQYF.

The chain recombines TRBV15 with TRBJ2-4; the match to TRBD2 covers 8 bases. The germline V gene encodes CDR1 LNHNV and CDR2 YYDKDF (reference sequence). Trimming cost V 5 bases and J 8 bases; bases outside gene matches: 11. This CDR3 comprises 15 residues. The CDR3 coding sequence is TGTGCCACCAGCTTTGGTAGCGGGGTGGGGGACATTCAGTACTTC. Translating gives CATSFGSGVGDIQYF.

The chain couples TRBV7-8 to TRBJ1-2; 8 bases are shared with TRBD1. The CDR3 covers 18 residues. CDR1 is SGHVS and CDR2 is FQNEAQ in the germline V gene. The junction had 10 bases not matched to a gene; V was cut back by 1 base and J by 0 bases. The CDR3 reads CASSLDSGQAPANYGYTF. CDR3 DNA sequence: TGTGCCAGCAGCTTAGACTCGGGACAGGCCCCGGCTAACTATGGCTACACCTTC. Full variable domain (outside the CDR3, taken from reference TRBV7-8 and TRBJ1-2): GAGVSQSPRYKVAKRGQDVALRCDPISGHVSLFWYQQALGQGPEFLTYFQNEAQLDKSGLPSDRFFAERPEGSVSTLKIQRTQQEDSAVYLCASSLDSGQAPANYGYTFGSGTRLTVV.

The CDR3 is CASSIGGGYQETQYF. As DNA, the CDR3 is TGTGCCAGTAGTATCGGCGGGGGGTACCAAGAGACCCAGTACTTC. This chain uses TRBV19 with TRBJ2-5; 8 positions match TRBD2. The CDR3 covers 15 residues. The junction had 3 bases not matched to a gene; V was cut back by 3 bases and J by 0 bases. Looked up from germline, CDR1 is LNHDA and CDR2 is SQIVND (reference sequence).

J is TRBJ1-1 and V is TRBV6-6, with D possibly being TRBD1 (5 bases). CDR3 length: 14 residues. Deletions cut 3 bases from V and 1 base from J, with 9 bases between. Germline V lookup: CDR1 MNHNY, CDR2 SVGAGI (reference sequence). CDR3 DNA sequence: TGTGCCAGCAGTTATGGGGCCGGGAACACTGAAGCTTTCTTT. It encodes CASSYGAGNTEAFF.

The chain has TRBV28 and TRBJ2-1, with 7 bases aligning to TRBD2. The CDR3 loop spans 14 amino acids. Per germline, CDR1 MDHEN and CDR2 SYDVKM. The junction had 6 bases not matched to a gene; V was cut back by 3 bases and J by 7 bases. The CDR3 loop is CASSFRTSGNEQFF. CDR3 bases: TGTGCCAGCAGTTTCAGGACTAGTGGGAATGAGCAGTTCTTC. Looking up the rest from reference TRBV28 and TRBJ2-1 gives the full variable domain: DVKVTQSSRYLVKRTGEKVFLECVQDMDHENMFWYRQDPGLGLRLIYFSYDVKMKEKGDIPEGYSVSREKKERFSLILESASTNQTSMYLCASSFRTSGNEQFFGPGTRLTVL.

The chain uses TRBV5-4 and TRBJ1-4; no definite D call. The CDR3 is made up of 15 amino acids. Trimming pared 4 bases from V and 4 bases from J, leaving 14 bases between. Germline loops: CDR1 SGHNT, CDR2 YYREEE (reference sequence). CDR3 DNA: TGTGCCAGCAGCACTGAGACGCGGAATAATGAAAAACTGTTTTTT. Translated: CASSTETRNNEKLFF. Full variable domain (rest looked up from reference TRBV5-4 and TRBJ1-4): ETGVTQSPTHLIKTRGQQVTLRCSSQSGHNTVSWYQQALGQGPQFIFQYYREEENGRGNFPPRFSGLQFPNYSSELNVNALELDDSALYLCASSTETRNNEKLFFGSGTQLSVL.

The sample holds one count of this clone. The chain recombines TRBV7-7 with TRBJ1-4; 8 positions agree with TRBD1. This CDR3 is built from 14 residues. Per the germline V gene, CDR1 is SSHAT and CDR2 is FNYEAQ (reference sequence). The J segment lost 7 bases and the V segment lost 5 bases, leaving 6 bases of the junction unmatched. This CDR3 reads CASSETGVGEKLFF. The CDR3 DNA is TGTGCCAGCAGCGAGACAGGGGTGGGTGAAAAACTGTTTTTT.

This clone was seen only a few times. This chain links TRBV5-6 with TRBJ2-3; tentative D call: TRBD1 (6 bases). The length of the CDR3 is 15 residues. Trimming shortened V by 0 bases and J by 3 bases, and 11 bases separated the two germline ends. Germline V CDR1 and CDR2: SGHDT, YYEEEE. DNA of the CDR3: TGTGCCAGCAGCTTGGGCCAGGGGAAAACAGATACGCAGTATTTT. Translated: CASSLGQGKTDTQYF.

V usage is TRBV6-6 and J usage is TRBJ1-1; D is perhaps TRBD1 (5 bases). The V gene lost 0 bases and the J gene lost 4 bases, with 12 bases spanning the gap. The CDR3 length is 15 residues. Germline values: CDR1 MNHNY, CDR2 SVGAGI (reference sequence). The CDR3 loop is CASSYSPAGTTEAFF. DNA of the CDR3: TGTGCCAGCAGTTACTCTCCGGCGGGGACCACTGAAGCTTTCTTT.

The chain employs TRBV6-5 and TRBJ1-1; no reliable D call. Germline CDR1 MNHEY, CDR2 SVGAGI. V shed 0 bases and J shed 5 bases, with 13 bases lying between them. CDR3 size: 15 residues. The CDR3 DNA reads TGTGCCAGCAGTTACTCAACGGGGAGAGGTACTGAAGCTTTCTTT. It specifies CASSYSTGRGTEAFF.

The chain links TRBV5-8 to TRBJ2-3, with TRBD2 identical over 7 bases. Germline V gene data show CDR1 as SGHTS and CDR2 as YDEGEE. Trimming removed 0 bases from V and 0 bases from J; junction bases left unmatched: 4. The CDR3 spans 16 residues. CDR3 in DNA: TGTGCCAGCAGCTTGGTACGACTAGCAAGCACAGATACGCAGTATTTT. Amino acid sequence: CASSLVRLASTDTQYF.

For the CDR3, the DNA is TGTGCCAGCAGCGTAGGTACAGGGGAAGCTTTCTTT. It encodes CASSVGTGEAFF. The V and J genes are TRBV9 and TRBJ1-1; D may be TRBD1 (6 bases). Trimming removed 0 bases at V and 8 bases at J, with 8 bases between. The germline V gene encodes CDR1 SGDLS and CDR2 YYNGEE. This CDR3 is 12 amino acids long.

V and J are TRBV7-9 and TRBJ2-7; 8 nucleotides match TRBD1. Germline assignment: CDR1 SEHNR and CDR2 FQNEAQ (reference sequence). Unmatched junction bases numbered 5, after V lost 2 bases and J lost 5 bases. CDR3 length equals 14 residues. The DNA of the CDR3 is TGTGCCAGCAGCTTACAGGGGGCTTTGGACGAGCAGTACTTC. It is translated as CASSLQGALDEQYF.

V is TRBV19 and J is TRBJ2-5, with 9 bases that match TRBD1. Looked up from germline, CDR1 is LNHDA and CDR2 is SQIVND (reference sequence). This CDR3 comprises 18 residues. Trimming removed 6 bases from V and 5 bases from J; junction bases left unmatched: 19. CDR3: CASSDSRDRARLGETQYF. For the CDR3, the DNA is TGTGCCAGTAGCGACTCCCGGGACAGGGCCCGTTTGGGGGAGACCCAGTACTTC.

The chain recombines TRBV7-2 with TRBJ2-3; TRBD2 is a possible D gene (6 bases). The CDR3 contains 17 residues. Trimming removed 1 base at V and 3 bases at J, with 17 bases between. The germline CDR1 and CDR2 sequences are SGHTA and FQGNSA. The CDR3 protein is CASSLDLFRLATDTQYF. The CDR3 DNA reads TGTGCCAGCAGCTTAGATTTATTCCGGCTAGCGACAGATACGCAGTATTTT.

The genes are TRBV2 and TRBJ2-5; 7 nucleotides match TRBD2. Near its end, the DNA agrees better with TRBJ2-7, so the J call may be wrong. Germline V lookup: CDR1 SNHLY, CDR2 FYNNEI. The CDR3 consists of 14 residues. CDR3 region: CASSPPGGPYEQYF. The CDR3 DNA reads as TGTGCCAGCAGCCCCCCGGGGGGACCCTACGAGCAGTACTTC.

The chain has TRBV28 and TRBJ1-2, with 7 bases matching TRBD1. CDR3 length: 16 amino acids. V lost 3 bases to trimming and J lost 5 bases; unmatched junction nucleotides: 12. Germline CDR1 reads MDHEN; CDR2 reads SYDVKM. CDR3 in DNA: TGTGCCAGCAGTTTGGCCGGGCAAGGGGGCGGGTATGGCTACACCTTC. Translation: CASSLAGQGGGYGYTF.

The V and J genes are TRBV30 and TRBJ1-2, with TRBD1 matching 8 bases. Germline V CDR1 and CDR2: GTSNPN, SVGIG (reference sequence). Trimming cost V 5 bases and J 8 bases; bases outside gene matches: 10. The CDR3 is 13 amino acids. The CDR3 region has the DNA TGTGCCTGGGACGGACAGGGCGTAAGGGGCTACACCTTC. Its protein is CAWDGQGVRGYTF.

The V call is TRBV5-5, the J call TRBJ2-1, with D tentatively TRBD1 (6 bases). CDR1 is SGHKS, CDR2 YYEKEE, per germline (reference sequence). The germline V and J ends were trimmed by 0 bases and 7 bases, with 14 bases remaining between them. This CDR3 is built from 15 residues. This CDR3 is CASSLGWTEGNEQFF. The CDR3 region has the DNA TGTGCCAGCAGCTTGGGCTGGACAGAAGGGAATGAGCAGTTCTTC.

In its sample, this clone was seen once. The chain combines TRBV18 with TRBJ2-1; TRBD1 matches 10 bases. The CDR3 is made up of 14 amino acids. Germline values: CDR1 KGHSH, CDR2 LQKENI. Germline trimming cut 5 bases from V and 8 bases from J; bases unmatched to any gene: 6. Here the CDR3 reads CASSSDRGSDEQFF. CDR3 bases: TGTGCCAGCTCATCGGACAGGGGGTCGGATGAGCAGTTCTTC.

This chain connects TRBV28 to TRBJ2-2; possible D gene TRBD1, 6 bases. With 6 bases removed from V and 8 bases from J, the gap between germline ends came to 16 bases. This CDR3 is 14 amino acids long. Germline CDR1 is MDHEN and CDR2 is SYDVKM. Here the CDR3 DNA reads TGTGCCAGCAGGGCTCAGGGGATTGAGGGGGAGCTGTTTTTT. This codes for CASRAQGIEGELFF.

The chain combines TRBV7-9 with TRBJ2-2, with D perhaps TRBD1 (5 bases). The CDR3 is 17 amino acids. Per the germline V gene, CDR1 is SEHNR and CDR2 is FQNEAQ (reference sequence). V shed 2 bases and J shed 4 bases, with 17 bases lying between them. For the CDR3, the DNA is TGTGCCAGCAGCTTACAGGCTAGGACACCACTCACCGGGGAGCTGTTTTTT. As protein: CASSLQARTPLTGELFF.

This clone was seen repeatedly, ten times or more. This rearrangement joins TRBV14 to TRBJ2-6; a possible D gene is TRBD2 (6 bases). With 3 bases removed from V and 2 bases from J, the gap between germline ends came to 14 bases. Germline CDR1 is SGHDN and CDR2 is FVKESK. The CDR3 spans 17 residues. The CDR3 region is CASSQPWREPGANVLTF. CDR3 nucleotides: TGTGCCAGCAGCCAGCCGTGGCGGGAACCTGGGGCCAACGTCCTGACTTTC.

The chain uses TRBV6-1 and TRBJ1-1; 10 nucleotides match TRBD1. V lost 5 bases to trimming and J lost 6 bases; unmatched junction nucleotides: 9. Germline V gene lookup returns CDR1 MNHNS and CDR2 SASEGT. The CDR3 totals 15 residues. Here the CDR3 DNA reads TGTGCCAGCAGTACTGACAGGGGGCGAGTACCTGAAGCTTTCTTT. It translates to CASSTDRGRVPEAFF.

The chain combines TRBV30 with TRBJ2-1; D perhaps matches TRBD1 (6 bases). Trimming shortened V by 3 bases and J by 0 bases, and 9 bases separated the two germline ends. The V gene's germline CDR1 is GTSNPN and CDR2 SVGIG (reference sequence). The CDR3 has 14 amino acids. CDR3 nucleotide sequence: TGTGCCTGGAGAAGGGACACCTCCTACAATGAGCAGTTCTTC. Its protein is CAWRRDTSYNEQFF.